This T cell receptor (beta chain) was identified in a study of shared clonotypes between healthy human individuals. General observations from the study: Clonotype sharing across a few donors was observed for 4% to 6.5% of naive CD4 clonotypes.

Details on this clone: Antigen specificity is unknown.

Genomic DNA from each subset was divided evenly over several immunoSEQ plates. Original handling: Sequence data from immunoSEQ were junction-only and lacked quality scores; consequently, filtering differed. Sequencing was performed with immunoSEQ multiplex PCR; in TCRdb, only in-frame clones are kept and a portion is missing. From that table come the V and J calls and clone size; the DNA was used to work out D and trimming. The sample shows around 1.9 million clones, 85% to 95% of them seen only once. It was CD45RO-negative cells, positively selected for CCR7, that made up naive CD8 cells, with terminally differentiated effector memory CD45RA+ cells excluded. The healthy adult donors were HIV-negative and reported no recent acute infections or vaccinations. This CDR3 is 15 amino acids long. CDR1 and CDR2 from the germline V gene are SGHVS and FQNEAQ. The V and J ends lost 2 bases and 5 bases respectively, with 15 bases between them.

The sequencing input was naive CD8+ T cells from PBMCs. This receptor was obtained from a man aged 18 to 29 in good health. Some clones in this sample may be carry-over from other donors' samples. The chain combines TRBV7-8 with TRBJ2-5; the D gene is possibly TRBD1 (6 bases). The CDR3 here is CASSLSRRGWETQYF. Here the CDR3 DNA reads TGTGCCAGCAGCTTATCCCGTAGGGGGTGGGAGACCCAGTACTTC.